The 20 T cell receptor beta chains in this list originate from one sample, sequenced in a study of blood T cell repertoires in COVID-19 (dated by TCRdb to between 2020 and 2021). The method was the immunoSEQ multiplex PCR assay. The clones in this table, taken by TCRdb from immuneACCESS, are in-frame only. Not every clone is retained; where verified, under half of the shortfall comes from an unresolved V gene, and the cause of the rest is unknown. The sample includes 150,000 to 200,000 clones, with roughly 88% observed a single time. The ten most abundant clones make up about 7% of the sample. The source material was peripheral blood. The receptors derive from a middle-aged woman with COVID-19, enrolled during active disease.

The genes are TRBV28 and TRBJ1-5, with D possibly matching TRBD1 (5 bases). The V end lost 10 bases, the J end lost 3 bases, and 10 bases lay between the germline ends. The CDR3 runs 12 residues. Looked up from germline, CDR1 is MDHEN and CDR2 is SYDVKM. CDR3 coding DNA: TGTGCCACACGGGGGGACAATCAGCCCCAGCATTTT. Its translation: CATRGDNQPQHF.

V gene TRBV10-2 combines with J gene TRBJ1-1, with D unclear. V was clipped by 7 bases and J by 2 bases, with 11 bases between them. This CDR3 has 13 amino acids. Germline CDR1 reads WSHSY; CDR2 reads SAAADI. The CDR3 region is CASNASPNTEAFF. The CDR3 DNA follows: TGCGCCAGCAATGCCAGTCCTAACACTGAAGCTTTCTTT.

DNA for the CDR3: TGTGCCAGCAGCCCCGGACAGGGGACGGGGTCACCCCTCCACTTT. It encodes CASSPGQGTGSPLHF. The V gene is TRBV7-6, the J gene TRBJ1-6, with TRBD1 matching 9 bases. CDR1 is SGHVS and CDR2 is FNYEAQ in the germline V gene. V was clipped by 5 bases and J by 10 bases; unmatched bases: 9. The CDR3 loop spans 15 amino acids.

The gene calls are TRBV19 and TRBJ2-1, with D perhaps matching TRBD2 (6 bases). Germline V gives CDR1 LNHDA, CDR2 SQIVND (reference sequence). The V end lost 6 bases, the J end lost 6 bases, and 18 bases lay between the germline ends. The CDR3 is made up of 15 amino acids. This chain's CDR3 is CASRQVAELGNEQFF. Here the CDR3 DNA reads TGTGCCAGTAGGCAAGTAGCGGAACTGGGCAATGAGCAGTTCTTC.

The chain couples TRBV9 to TRBJ2-7; no definite D call. Trimming cost V 3 bases and J 5 bases, with 12 bases left between them. Germline CDR1 is SGDLS and CDR2 is YYNGEE. The CDR3 totals 13 residues. The CDR3 reads CASSAPPGHEQYF. The CDR3 region has the DNA TGTGCCAGCAGCGCACCGCCAGGTCACGAGCAGTACTTC.

The chain couples TRBV6-5 to TRBJ1-5; 8 bases fit TRBD1. The germline V gene encodes CDR1 MNHEY and CDR2 SVGAGI. The CDR3 sequence is 14 residues long. Trimming removed 6 bases from V and 4 bases from J; junction bases left unmatched: 5. The CDR3 region is CASRPRDRNQPQHF. CDR3 in DNA: TGTGCCAGCAGGCCTAGGGACAGGAATCAGCCCCAGCATTTT.

The chain recombines TRBV5-6 with TRBJ1-1, with 9 bases identical to TRBD1. CDR3 length: 14 residues. The ends lost 4 bases at V and 3 bases at J; junction bases unmatched: 4. CDR1 is SGHDT, CDR2 YYEEEE, per germline. This CDR3 is CASSDTGGDTEAFF. Here the CDR3 DNA reads TGTGCCAGCAGCGACACAGGGGGCGACACTGAAGCTTTCTTT.

The chain has TRBV2 and TRBJ1-5; D is unclear. Germline CDR1 is SNHLY and CDR2 is FYNNEI. V lost 6 bases and J 0 bases, leaving 6 bases between the germline ends. The length of the CDR3 is 13 residues. This CDR3 is CASREDSNQPQHF. The CDR3 DNA is TGTGCCAGCAGGGAGGATAGCAATCAGCCCCAGCATTTT.

CDR3 sequence reads: CASSLATLGLAGAYEQYF. DNA of the CDR3: TGTGCCAGCAGCTTAGCCACACTGGGACTAGCGGGAGCATACGAGCAGTACTTC. This chain uses TRBV11-2 with TRBJ2-7; 14 nucleotides match TRBD2. The CDR3 runs 18 residues. From germline, CDR1 is SGHAT and CDR2 FQNNGV. The V segment lost 1 base and the J segment 4 bases; nucleotides outside the gene matches: 9.

The rearrangement uses TRBV6-4 and TRBJ1-2, with TRBD1 as a possible D gene (5 bases). CDR1 is MRHNA, CDR2 SNTAGT, per germline. The CDR3 loop spans 13 amino acids. Deletions cut 6 bases from V and 8 bases from J, with 16 bases between. In nucleotides, the CDR3 is TGTGCCAGCAGCCTTGCCGGGGGGGAAGGCTACACCTTC. Translated: CASSLAGGEGYTF.

This clone appeared a few times. The rearrangement links TRBV9 to TRBJ1-1; 8 nucleotides match TRBD1. The CDR3 runs to 15 residues. The V and J ends lost 4 bases and 2 bases, in that order; junction bases with no gene match: 7. The germline gives CDR1 SGDLS, CDR2 YYNGEE. In DNA, the CDR3 is TGTGCCAGCAGCCCCCGACAGGGGCAAAACACTGAAGCTTTCTTT. As protein: CASSPRQGQNTEAFF.

This clone was seen only once. V and J are TRBV5-1 and TRBJ2-1, with TRBD1 matching over 8 bases. Germline CDR1 and CDR2: SGHRS and YFSETQ. The junction had 3 bases not matched to a gene; V was cut back by 2 bases and J by 2 bases. This CDR3 has 15 residues. The CDR3 bases are TGCGCCAGCAGCTTACCGGGACAGGCCTACAATGAGCAGTTCTTC. Residues: CASSLPGQAYNEQFF.

The rearrangement uses TRBV27 and TRBJ2-2, with 7 bases lining up with TRBD1. V lost 3 bases and J lost 4; bases outside the gene matches: 8. Germline CDR1 MNHEY, CDR2 SMNVEV (reference sequence). The CDR3 is 16 amino acids. CDR3 sequence reads: CASSFPTGAGTGELFF. CDR3 nucleotide sequence: TGTGCCAGCAGTTTCCCAACAGGGGCGGGCACCGGGGAGCTGTTTTTT.

The chain uses TRBV10-3 and TRBJ1-2; a possible D gene is TRBD1 (6 bases). This CDR3 is built from 14 residues. The V end was cut by 4 bases, the J end by 4 bases, with 13 bases between. Germline loops: CDR1 ENHRY, CDR2 SYGVKD. The CDR3: CAISVGGTTYGYTF. For the CDR3, the DNA is TGTGCCATCAGTGTAGGGGGAACCACCTATGGCTACACCTTC.

Only a few counts were recorded for this clone. The chain employs TRBV11-2 and TRBJ1-2, with D perhaps matching TRBD1 (6 bases). The CDR3 is made up of 14 amino acids. Trimming pared 8 bases from V and 6 bases from J, leaving 19 bases between. Germline CDR1 and CDR2: SGHAT and FQNNGV. CDR3 sequence (DNA): TGTGCCAGCGGACGACAGGATCCCCGCGATGGCTACACCTTC. This gives the protein CASGRQDPRDGYTF.

This clone was found a few times. The rearrangement joins TRBV19 to TRBJ1-3, with 8 nucleotides matching TRBD1. Per the germline V gene, CDR1 is LNHDA and CDR2 is SQIVND (reference sequence). The CDR3 length is 13 residues. The junction had 10 bases not matched to a gene; V was cut back by 8 bases and J by 10 bases. The DNA for the CDR3 is TGTGCCAGTTCTTCGACAGGGGAGGTAACCATATATTTT. Protein sequence: CASSSTGEVTIYF. Full variable domain (missing parts from reference TRBV19 and TRBJ1-3): DGGITQSPKYLFRKEGQNVTLSCEQNLNHDAMYWYRQDPGQGLRLIYYSQIVNDFQKGDIAEGYSVSREKKESFPLTVTSAQKNPTAFYLCASSSTGEVTIYFGEGSWLTVV.

This clone was seen only a few times. The rearrangement links TRBV13 to TRBJ2-2; D is undetermined. Germline CDR1 reads PRHDT; CDR2 reads FYEKMQ (reference sequence). This CDR3 region has 15 residues. V was trimmed by 5 bases and J by 2 bases, leaving 12 bases between them. CDR3 bases: TGTGCCAGCAGCCTTACCCGGGTAAACACCGGGGAGCTGTTTTTT. Amino acids: CASSLTRVNTGELFF.

The CDR3 is CASRRTVQETQYF. The CDR3 coding sequence is TGTGCCAGCAGACGGACAGTCCAAGAGACCCAGTACTTC. This chain joins TRBV6-6 and TRBJ2-5; perhaps TRBD1 as D (6 bases). This CDR3 is built from 13 residues. Per the germline V gene, CDR1 is MNHNY and CDR2 is SVGAGI (reference sequence). V dropped 6 bases and J dropped 1 base, with 9 bases sitting between them.

The chain combines TRBV7-3 with TRBJ1-2; tentatively, D is TRBD1 (6 bases). Trimming took off 6 bases at V and 8 bases at J, with 19 bases between the two ends. The V gene's germline CDR1 is SGHTA and CDR2 FQGTGA. This CDR3 contains 14 residues. Here the CDR3 reads CASRTGRPDGGYTF. CDR3 nucleotides: TGTGCCAGCAGGACAGGACGGCCCGATGGGGGCTACACCTTC.

The chain joins TRBV6-6 to TRBJ2-6; TRBD1 might be the D (6 bases). CDR3 length: 17 amino acids. With 5 bases removed from V and 2 bases from J, the gap between germline ends came to 16 bases. Germline values: CDR1 MNHNY, CDR2 SVGAGI (reference sequence). The CDR3 coding sequence is TGTGCCAGCAGTCTAAGAGTTGGGGGCGCTGGGGCCAACGTCCTGACTTTC. It is translated as CASSLRVGGAGANVLTF.